The TCR beta chain under discussion was sequenced for a study of cytomegalovirus exposure and HLA in healthy donors. On the study more broadly: The approximately 120 million unique TCR beta sequences, from roughly 170 million T cells, were found by an earlier analysis.

Study outcomes and limitations: A later analysis revealed that TCR association rates differed between HLA loci, peaking at DRB1 and bottoming out at HLA-C. More clonal expansion characterized HLA-associated TCR beta chains than equally common others in a later analysis.

Primers for the PCR totalled 60 Vbeta and 13 Jbeta. TCRdb's table, derived via immunoSEQ multiplex PCR, lists solely in-frame clones and lacks some. The data hold 150,000 to 200,000 clones, with roughly 85% observed a single time. This clone was counted once. Its cognate antigen is unknown. The sequence was obtained from a woman in her 40s in good health and CMV-seronegative. The source material was PBMCs.

The CDR3 DNA reads as TGTGCCAGCTCACCTCGACAGGGCAATCAGCCCCAGCATTTT. This sequence encodes CASSPRQGNQPQHF. V is TRBV18 and J is TRBJ1-5, with D perhaps matching TRBD1 (6 bases). Trimming removed 3 bases from V and 2 bases from J, with 8 bases in between. There are 14 residues in the CDR3. CDR1 KGHSH and CDR2 LQKENI come from the germline V gene.